This T cell receptor beta chain was identified during a study of blood T cell repertoires in COVID-19. Study summary: Acute-phase and convalescent COVID-19 samples originated in the United States, Italy and Spain. Sources were T cells, B-cell-depleted T cells, or PBMCs; the material itself was cDNA or gDNA.

Germline V gene lookup returns CDR1 LNHDA and CDR2 SQIVND (reference sequence). V lost 2 bases to trimming and J lost 0 bases, with 8 bases between them. The CDR3 loop spans 15 amino acids. Authors' processing steps: For nucleated cells, counts were estimated from reference gene primer amplification. Measured with immunoSEQ multiplex PCR; TCRdb has only the in-frame clones, and not every one. The DNA gave D and trimming, while V, J and clone size come from that table. The repertoire includes over 95,000 clones, approximately 85% of them detected once, and about a sixth sits in the top ten. In this sample, this clone turned up a few times.

The sequence came from a woman older than 75 with active or convalescent COVID-19. Sample: peripheral blood. The genes are TRBV19 and TRBJ1-5; D remains unclear. The DNA of the CDR3 is TGTGCCAGTAGTATATACGGGTATAGCAATCAGCCCCAGCATTTT. Protein: CASSIYGYSNQPQHF.